Listed here are 17 T cell receptor beta chains from one sample, sequenced in a study of T cells in Graves' hyperthyroidism and ophthalmopathy. Amplification targeted TCR beta CDR3 regions from RNA transcripts. In the first-round RT-PCR of the TCR CDR3, the HTBI primer set was used. From the multiplex PCR reads, TCRdb called clonotypes with MiXCR, one entry per CDR3 protein. The sample has 220,000 or so distinct CDR3 sequences; roughly 15% are singletons. The sequenced sample consisted of blood. The receptors stem from a woman between 18 and 30 years old with Graves' ophthalmopathy.

This clonotype was seen at least ten times. The chain uses TRBV6-1 and TRBJ2-1, with 10 bases matching TRBD2. Trimming took 2 bases from V and 1 from J; bases not matched to a gene: 5. The CDR3 length is 17 residues. CDR1 and CDR2 from the germline V gene are MNHNS and SASEGT. CDR3 region: CASSERPSGSSYNEQFF. The CDR3 region has the DNA TGTGCCAGCAGTGAACGGCCTAGCGGGAGTTCCTACAATGAGCAGTTCTTC.

The table lists this clonotype with a count of one. The chain is built from TRBV20-1 and TRBJ2-3, with D tentatively TRBD2 (7 bases). V dropped 3 bases and J dropped 5 bases, with 12 bases sitting between them. This CDR3 is built from 13 residues. The germline V gene encodes CDR1 DFQATT and CDR2 SNEGSKA (reference sequence). The chain's CDR3 is CSARGGGGDTQYF. DNA of the CDR3: TGCAGTGCTAGGGGGGGAGGGGGAGATACGCAGTATTTT.

The chain combines TRBV28 with TRBJ2-3; 9 nucleotides align to TRBD2. CDR3 length: 16 amino acids. V shed 1 base, J shed 2 bases, and the junction held 4 bases outside the gene matches. Looked up from germline, CDR1 is MDHEN and CDR2 is SYDVKM. In DNA, the CDR3 is TGTGCCAGCAGTTTATTCAGCGGGGGGTCCACAGATACGCAGTATTTT. Translated: CASSLFSGGSTDTQYF.

This clonotype has at least ten counts. V usage is TRBV12-3 or TRBV12-4 and J usage is TRBJ2-3, with a tentative D call TRBD2 (7 bases). This CDR3 has 14 amino acids. The ends were cut back, 7 bases at V and 1 base at J, with 12 bases in the middle. The CDR3 DNA follows: TGTGCCAGCACGGGGGGCTTTGGCACAGATACGCAGTATTTT. Amino acids: CASTGGFGTDTQYF.

Ten or more counts support this clonotype. The chain joins TRBV11-2 to TRBJ1-1, with D possibly matching TRBD1 (5 bases). Germline lookup yields CDR1 SGHAT and CDR2 FQNNGV. CDR3 length equals 15 residues. V was shortened by 5 bases and J by 0 bases, with 13 bases between the two germline ends. CDR3 protein: CASSPRGGLNTEAFF. CDR3 in DNA: TGTGCCAGCAGCCCTCGGGGCGGGTTGAACACTGAAGCTTTCTTT.

This clonotype was seen ten or more times. The J gene is TRBJ1-2, the V gene TRBV5-1; TRBD1 agrees at 11 bases. Losses at the gene ends were 4 bases for V and 8 bases for J; bases not matched to a gene: 7. The CDR3 runs 14 residues. Germline V gene lookup returns CDR1 SGHRS and CDR2 YFSETQ. CDR3 coding DNA: TGCGCCAGCAGCCCCGGACAGGGGGCGGTGGGCTACACCTTC. Its protein is CASSPGQGAVGYTF.

This clonotype was detected many times. This chain uses TRBV28 with TRBJ1-6; D unresolved. The germline V gene encodes CDR1 MDHEN and CDR2 SYDVKM. The V end was cut by 6 bases, the J end by 3 bases, with 12 bases between. The CDR3 totals 15 residues. CDR3 amino acids: CASSTLLGYNSPLHF. Here the CDR3 DNA reads TGTGCCAGCAGCACACTCCTCGGCTATAATTCACCCCTCCACTTT.

Ten or more counts support this clonotype. The chain carries TRBV11-2 and TRBJ2-7, with D perhaps TRBD2 (5 bases). The germline CDR1 and CDR2 sequences are SGHAT and FQNNGV. There are 13 residues in the CDR3. The V and J ends lost 3 bases and 3 bases respectively, with 9 bases between them. For the CDR3, the DNA is TGTGCCAGCAGCTTCGACTATGGCTACGAGCAGTACTTC. Its protein product is CASSFDYGYEQYF.

This clonotype occurred a few times. The chain combines TRBV7-9 with TRBJ2-5; TRBD2 matches at 8 bases. The CDR3 loop spans 17 amino acids. With V trimmed by 1 base and J by 5 bases, 12 bases remained unmatched. Per the germline V gene, CDR1 is SEHNR and CDR2 is FQNEAQ (reference sequence). The CDR3 DNA reads TGTGCCAGCAGCTTAGGCCAGCGGGAGAGGTTGAGGGAGACCCAGTACTTC. This gives the protein CASSLGQRERLRETQYF.

This clonotype has at least ten counts. V gene TRBV11-1 combines with J gene TRBJ2-1; 7 positions match TRBD2. The length of the CDR3 is 15 residues. Germline assignment: CDR1 SGHAT and CDR2 FQDESV (reference sequence). The trim removed 3 bases at V and 9 bases at J, leaving 11 bases unmatched. CDR3 bases: TGTGCCAGCAGCTTTTGGGGGGGGGATCCTCGTGAGCAGTTCTTC. Its protein is CASSFWGGDPREQFF.

This clonotype has a single count. A read error may be the cause here, since a much bigger clone is one base away. The rearrangement uses TRBV5-4 and TRBJ2-2; no clear D. The CDR3 is 12 amino acids. V lost 7 bases and J lost 7, with 11 bases in between. Germline V gene data show CDR1 as SGHNT and CDR2 as YYREEE (reference sequence). For the CDR3, the DNA is TGTGCCAGCTCCCTCGGTAACGGGGAGCTGTTTTTT. This encodes CASSLGNGELFF.

V and J are TRBV27 and TRBJ1-5; 9 bases match TRBD1. The CDR3 spans 17 residues. Unmatched junction bases numbered 15, after V lost 5 bases and J lost 7 bases. CDR1 MNHEY and CDR2 SMNVEV come from the germline V gene (reference sequence). CDR3 sequence: CASSKRMTGGSRQPQHF. In nucleotides, the CDR3 is TGTGCCAGCAGTAAACGAATGACAGGGGGAAGTCGGCAGCCCCAGCATTTT.

This clonotype was seen at least ten times. CDR3: CSARDTLTGELFF. The CDR3 DNA sequence: TGCAGTGCTAGAGATACCCTTACCGGGGAGCTGTTTTTT. This chain connects TRBV20-1 to TRBJ2-2; no clear D gene. V lost 0 bases and J 5 bases, leaving 7 bases between the germline ends. The CDR3 is 13 amino acids. Germline V lookup: CDR1 DFQATT, CDR2 SNEGSKA (reference sequence).

This clonotype was seen repeatedly, ten times or more. This sequence joins TRBV20-1 and TRBJ1-2; D is unresolved. Trimming pared 1 base from V and 4 bases from J, leaving 13 bases between. The CDR3 is 14 amino acids. Germline V gene sequence: CDR1 DFQATT, CDR2 SNEGSKA (reference sequence). The CDR3 nucleotides read TGCAGTGCTAGAGTTGCGGAGCTTGCCTATGGCTACACCTTC. Protein sequence: CSARVAELAYGYTF.

This clonotype was observed a few times. The rearrangement links TRBV6-1 to TRBJ1-6, with 7 positions matching TRBD1. This CDR3 comprises 16 residues. The ends lost 1 base at V and 10 bases at J; junction bases unmatched: 10. Germline V gives CDR1 MNHNS, CDR2 SASEGT. CDR3 coding DNA: TGTGCCAGCAGTGAAGGGACAGGCAACGGCAGATCACCCCTCCACTTT. This translates into CASSEGTGNGRSPLHF.

Many counts were recorded for this clonotype. The rearrangement uses TRBV7-9 and TRBJ2-1; TRBD2 aligns across 7 bases. The CDR3 covers 15 residues. Losses at the gene ends were 5 bases for V and 6 bases for J; bases not matched to a gene: 10. From germline, CDR1 is SEHNR and CDR2 FQNEAQ (reference sequence). The CDR3 nucleotides read TGTGCCAGCAGCCTCCGGGCGGGAGTCAGCAATGAGCAGTTCTTC. It codes for CASSLRAGVSNEQFF. Combining the CDR3 with reference TRBV7-9 and TRBJ2-1 gives the whole variable domain DTGVSQNPRHKITKRGQNVTFRCDPISEHNRLYWYRQTLGQGPEFLTYFQNEAQLEKSRLLSDRFSAERPKGSFSTLEIQRTEQGDSAMYLCASSLRAGVSNEQFFGPGTRLTVL.

Ten or more counts support this clonotype. DNA of the CDR3: TGTGCCAGCAGCCCCGGACTAAGTGAAAAACTGTTTTTT. This codes for CASSPGLSEKLFF. V usage is TRBV16 and J usage is TRBJ1-4; D is uncertain. CDR1 is KGHSY and CDR2 is FQNENV in the germline V gene. Trimming pared 4 bases from V and 7 bases from J, leaving 10 bases between. The CDR3 spans 13 residues.